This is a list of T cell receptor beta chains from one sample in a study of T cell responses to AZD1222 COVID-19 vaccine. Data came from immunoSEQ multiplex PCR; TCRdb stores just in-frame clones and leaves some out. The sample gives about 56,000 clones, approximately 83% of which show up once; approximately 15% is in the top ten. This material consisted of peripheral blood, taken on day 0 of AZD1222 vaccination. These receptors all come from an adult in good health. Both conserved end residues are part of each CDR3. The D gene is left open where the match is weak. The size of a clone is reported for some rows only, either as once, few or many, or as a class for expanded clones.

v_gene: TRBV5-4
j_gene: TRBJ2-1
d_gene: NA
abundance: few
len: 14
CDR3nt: TGTGCCAGCAGCTCGGACAGTTACCACAATGAGCAGTTCTTC
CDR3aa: CASSSDSYHNEQFF

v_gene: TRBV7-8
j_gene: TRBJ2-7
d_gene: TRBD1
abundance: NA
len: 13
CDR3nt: TGTGCCAGCAGCTTATACAGGGGTCTCGAGCAGTACTTC
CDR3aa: CASSLYRGLEQYF

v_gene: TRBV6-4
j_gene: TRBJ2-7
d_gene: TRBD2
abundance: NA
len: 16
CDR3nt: TGTGCCGCTCCGGGACTAGCGGGGGACTCCTCCTACGAGCAGTACTTC
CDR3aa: CAAPGLAGDSSYEQYF

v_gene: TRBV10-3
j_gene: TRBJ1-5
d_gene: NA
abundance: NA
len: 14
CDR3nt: TGTGCCATCAGACCCTCAGGGGAGGGTCAGCCCCAGCATTTT
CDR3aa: CAIRPSGEGQPQHF

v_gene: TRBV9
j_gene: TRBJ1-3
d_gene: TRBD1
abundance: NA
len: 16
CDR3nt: TGTGCCAGCAGCCAAATACCGGACAGGGCCTTAAACACCATATATTTT
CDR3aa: CASSQIPDRALNTIYF

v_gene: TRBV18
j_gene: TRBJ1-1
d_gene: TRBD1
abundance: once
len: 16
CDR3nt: TGTGCCAGCTCCCCCTTGACAGGGGGGTTGAACACTGAAGCTTTCTTT
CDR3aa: CASSPLTGGLNTEAFF

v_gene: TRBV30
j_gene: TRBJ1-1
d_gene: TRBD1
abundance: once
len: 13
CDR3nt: TGTGCCTGGAGGGGGCAGGGGGACACTGAAGCTTTCTTT
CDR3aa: CAWRGQGDTEAFF

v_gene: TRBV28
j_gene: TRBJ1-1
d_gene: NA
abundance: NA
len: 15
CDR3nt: TGTGCCAGCAGTCCATGGGTGAGGGGTGACACTGAAGCTTTCTTT
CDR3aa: CASSPWVRGDTEAFF

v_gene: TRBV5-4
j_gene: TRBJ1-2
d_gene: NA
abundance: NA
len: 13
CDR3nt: TGTGCCAGCAGTCAACAGGAGTACTATGGCTACACCTTC
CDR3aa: CASSQQEYYGYTF

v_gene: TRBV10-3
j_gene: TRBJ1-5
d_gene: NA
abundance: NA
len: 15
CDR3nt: TGTGCCATCAGGGAAAACGGTGGCGAAGGTCAGCCCCAGCATTTT
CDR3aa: CAIRENGGEGQPQHF

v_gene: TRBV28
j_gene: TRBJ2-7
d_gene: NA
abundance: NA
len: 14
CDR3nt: TGTGCCAGCAGTCCCCCCCGGGACAAGTACGAGCAGTACTTC
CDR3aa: CASSPPRDKYEQYF

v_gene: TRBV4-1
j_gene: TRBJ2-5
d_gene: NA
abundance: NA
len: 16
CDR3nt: TGCGCCAGCAGCCAAGGATTCGGACTGGCCTCAGAGACCCAGTACTTC
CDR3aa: CASSQGFGLASETQYF

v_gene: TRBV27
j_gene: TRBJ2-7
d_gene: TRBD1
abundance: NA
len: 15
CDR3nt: TGTGCCAGCAGTCGGGGGACAGGGAGCTCCTACGAGCAGTACTTC
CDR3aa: CASSRGTGSSYEQYF

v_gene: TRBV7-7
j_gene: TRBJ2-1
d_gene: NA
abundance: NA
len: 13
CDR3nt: TGTGCTAGCAGCCAACAGGGGGGGAATGAGCAGTTCTTC
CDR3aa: CASSQQGGNEQFF

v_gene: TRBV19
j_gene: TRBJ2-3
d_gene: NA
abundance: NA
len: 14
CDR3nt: TGTGCCAGTAACCTTGGGGGGACCACAGATACGCAGTATTTT
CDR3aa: CASNLGGTTDTQYF

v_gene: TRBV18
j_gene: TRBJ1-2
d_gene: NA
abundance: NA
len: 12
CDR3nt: TGTGCCAGCTCACCTTCGACGAGGGGCTACACCTTC
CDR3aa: CASSPSTRGYTF

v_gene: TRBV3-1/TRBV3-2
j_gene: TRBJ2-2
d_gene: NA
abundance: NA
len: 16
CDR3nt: TGTGCCAGCAGCCCCCGCCACCTTCCGAACACCGGGGAGCTGTTTTTT
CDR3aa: CASSPRHLPNTGELFF

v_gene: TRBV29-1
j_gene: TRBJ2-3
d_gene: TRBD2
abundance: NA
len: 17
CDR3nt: TGCAGCGTTGAAGGGACCCTAGCGGGGGGGGTCACAGATACGCAGTATTTT
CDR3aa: CSVEGTLAGGVTDTQYF

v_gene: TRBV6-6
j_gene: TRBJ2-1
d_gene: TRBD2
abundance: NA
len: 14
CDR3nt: TGTGCCAGCAGTTACTTAGGACTAGACAATGAGCAGTTCTTC
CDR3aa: CASSYLGLDNEQFF

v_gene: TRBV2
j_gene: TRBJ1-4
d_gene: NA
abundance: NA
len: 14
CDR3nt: TGTGCCAGCAGGGAGGTCCTTGCGGAACGGAAACTGTTTTTT
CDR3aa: CASREVLAERKLFF

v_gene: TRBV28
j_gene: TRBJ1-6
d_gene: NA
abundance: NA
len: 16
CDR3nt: TGTGCCAGCAGTTCCCACAAGGATGTGTCTCATTCACCCCTCCACTTT
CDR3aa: CASSSHKDVSHSPLHF

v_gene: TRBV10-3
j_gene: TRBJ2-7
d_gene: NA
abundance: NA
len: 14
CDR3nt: TGTGCCATCAGCCCCTCAGGGACACTGAGCGAGCAGTACTTC
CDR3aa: CAISPSGTLSEQYF

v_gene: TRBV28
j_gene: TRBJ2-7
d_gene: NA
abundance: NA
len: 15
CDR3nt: TGTGCCAGCAGTCTACCCGCCGATTGGGCCTACGAGCAGTACTTC
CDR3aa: CASSLPADWAYEQYF

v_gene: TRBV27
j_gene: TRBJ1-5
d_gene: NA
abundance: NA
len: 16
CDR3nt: TGTGCCAGCAGTTTACGAGGAGGGGATAGCAATCAGCCCCAGCATTTT
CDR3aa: CASSLRGGDSNQPQHF

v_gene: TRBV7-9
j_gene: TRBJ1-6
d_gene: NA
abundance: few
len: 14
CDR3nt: TGTGCCAGCAGCTTCGGGCAGGGGCGTTCACCCCTCCACTTT
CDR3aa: CASSFGQGRSPLHF

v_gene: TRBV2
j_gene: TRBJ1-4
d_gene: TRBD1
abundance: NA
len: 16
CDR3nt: TGTGCCAGCAGTGGTCCCACAGGGGGTGGTAATGAAAAACTGTTTTTT
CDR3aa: CASSGPTGGGNEKLFF

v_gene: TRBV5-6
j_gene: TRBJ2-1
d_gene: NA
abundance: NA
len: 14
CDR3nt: TGTGCCAGCAGCTTGGGGATCGGGGACAATGAGCAGTTCTTC
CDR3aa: CASSLGIGDNEQFF

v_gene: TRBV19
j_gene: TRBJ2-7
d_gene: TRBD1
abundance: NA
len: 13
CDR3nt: TGTGCCAGTAGTAGGGGACAGCAATGGGAGCAGTACTTC
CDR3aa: CASSRGQQWEQYF

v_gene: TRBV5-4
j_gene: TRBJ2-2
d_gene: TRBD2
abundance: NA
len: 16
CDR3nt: TGTGCCAGCAGCTCGGGACTAGCGGGGAGCACCGGGGAGCTGTTTTTT
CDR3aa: CASSSGLAGSTGELFF

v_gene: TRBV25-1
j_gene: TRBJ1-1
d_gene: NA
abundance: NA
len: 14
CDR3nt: TGTGCCAGCAGTGAATCCGGCGGGGGCACTGAAGCTTTCTTT
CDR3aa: CASSESGGGTEAFF

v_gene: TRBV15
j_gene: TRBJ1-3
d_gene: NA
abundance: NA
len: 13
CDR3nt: TGTGCCACCAGCAGAGACAGGGGAAACACCATATATTTT
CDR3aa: CATSRDRGNTIYF

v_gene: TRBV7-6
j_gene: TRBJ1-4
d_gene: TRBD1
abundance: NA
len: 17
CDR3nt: TGTGCCAGCAGCGTCTACCCCTGGACAGGGGGTCGAGAAAAACTGTTTTTT
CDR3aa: CASSVYPWTGGREKLFF

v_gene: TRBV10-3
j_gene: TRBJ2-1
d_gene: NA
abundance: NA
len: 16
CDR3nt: TGTGCCATCAGTGAGTCTCCCGGGGGCCCTAGGGATGAGCAGTTCTTC
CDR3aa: CAISESPGGPRDEQFF

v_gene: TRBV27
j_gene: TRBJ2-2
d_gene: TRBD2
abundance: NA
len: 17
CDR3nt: TGTGCCAGCAGTTTACGTTCACTAGCGGGGAACACCGGGGAGCTGTTTTTT
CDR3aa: CASSLRSLAGNTGELFF

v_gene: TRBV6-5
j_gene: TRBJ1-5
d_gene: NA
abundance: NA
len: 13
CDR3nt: TGTGCCAGCAGTTCGCTACCATCTCGGCCCCAGCATTTT
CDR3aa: CASSSLPSRPQHF

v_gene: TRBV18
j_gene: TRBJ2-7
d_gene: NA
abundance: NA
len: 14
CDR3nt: TGTGCCAGCTCAACACTAACCGAAATGGGGGAGCAGTACTTC
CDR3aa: CASSTLTEMGEQYF

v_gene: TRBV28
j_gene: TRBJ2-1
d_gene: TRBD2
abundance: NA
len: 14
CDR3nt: TGTGCCAGCAGTCGACTAGCAGCTCGGGATGAGCAGTTCTTC
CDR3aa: CASSRLAARDEQFF

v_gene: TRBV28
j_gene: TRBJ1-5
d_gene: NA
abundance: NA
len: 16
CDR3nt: TGTGCCAGCAGTTCCCCGGTGAGGGGCCCAAAACAGCCCCAGCATTTT
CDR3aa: CASSSPVRGPKQPQHF

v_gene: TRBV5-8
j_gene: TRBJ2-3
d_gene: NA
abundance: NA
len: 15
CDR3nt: TGTGCCAGCAGCTTTAGGGGACATGGCACAGATACGCAGTATTTT
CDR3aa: CASSFRGHGTDTQYF

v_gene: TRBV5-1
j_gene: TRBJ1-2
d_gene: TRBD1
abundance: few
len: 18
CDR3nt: TGCGCCAGCAGCTTAATAACATTCCCGGGACAGGGTAACTATGGCTACACCTTC
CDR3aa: CASSLITFPGQGNYGYTF

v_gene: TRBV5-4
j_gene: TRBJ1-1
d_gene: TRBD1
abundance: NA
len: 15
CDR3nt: TGTGCCAGCAGCACCTTACAGGGGTGGAACACTGAAGCTTTCTTT
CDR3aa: CASSTLQGWNTEAFF

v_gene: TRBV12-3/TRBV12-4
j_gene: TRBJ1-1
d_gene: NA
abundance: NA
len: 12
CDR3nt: TGTGCCAGCAGTTTCGGGGAGACTGAAGCTTTCTTT
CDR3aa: CASSFGETEAFF

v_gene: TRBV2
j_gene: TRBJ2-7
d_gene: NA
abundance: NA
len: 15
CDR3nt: TGTGCCAGCAGTGAGGGCGCAGGGAGGATCTACGAGCAGTACTTC
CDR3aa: CASSEGAGRIYEQYF

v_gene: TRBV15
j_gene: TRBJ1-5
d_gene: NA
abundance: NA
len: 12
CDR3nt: TGTGCCACCAGCAGGGAAAATCAGCCCCAGCATTTT
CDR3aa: CATSRENQPQHF

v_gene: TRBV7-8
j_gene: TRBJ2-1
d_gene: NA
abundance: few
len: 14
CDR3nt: TGTGCCAGCAGCTTAGGCAGGGGCCCCAATGAGCAGTTCTTC
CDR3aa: CASSLGRGPNEQFF

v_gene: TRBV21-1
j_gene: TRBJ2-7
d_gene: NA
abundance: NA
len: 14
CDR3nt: TGTGCCAGCAGCAAAGTGGGGACAGCCTACGAGCAGTACTTC
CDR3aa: CASSKVGTAYEQYF

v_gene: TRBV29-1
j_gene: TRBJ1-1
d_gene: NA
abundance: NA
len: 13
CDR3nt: TGCAGCGTTGAAAAGTCTAGGAACACTGAAGCTTTCTTT
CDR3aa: CSVEKSRNTEAFF

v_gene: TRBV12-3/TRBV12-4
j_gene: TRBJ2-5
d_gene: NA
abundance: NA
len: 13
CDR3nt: TGTGCCAGCAGTCCTCGGGAGTCCCCGACCCAGTACTTC
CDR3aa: CASSPRESPTQYF

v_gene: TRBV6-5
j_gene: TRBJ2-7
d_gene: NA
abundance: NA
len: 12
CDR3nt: TGTGCCAGCAGTTATAATAGATACGAGCAGTACTTC
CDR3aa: CASSYNRYEQYF

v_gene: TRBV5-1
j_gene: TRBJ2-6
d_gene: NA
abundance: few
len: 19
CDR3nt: TGCGCCAGCAGCTTGGAGGGTCGGTTAACGGGCTCTGGGGCCAACGTCCTGACTTTC
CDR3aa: CASSLEGRLTGSGANVLTF